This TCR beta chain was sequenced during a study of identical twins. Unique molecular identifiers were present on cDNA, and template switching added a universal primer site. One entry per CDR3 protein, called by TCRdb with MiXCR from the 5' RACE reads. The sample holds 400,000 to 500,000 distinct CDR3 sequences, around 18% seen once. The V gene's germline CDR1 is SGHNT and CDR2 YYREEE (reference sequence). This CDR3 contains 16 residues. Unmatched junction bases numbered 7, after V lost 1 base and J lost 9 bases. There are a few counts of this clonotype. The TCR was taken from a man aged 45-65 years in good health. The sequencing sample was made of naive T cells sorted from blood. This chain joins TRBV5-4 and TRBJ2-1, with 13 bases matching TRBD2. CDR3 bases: TGTGCCAGCAGCTTGCTCACTAGCGGGAGGGAAGGTGAGCAGTTCTTC. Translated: CASSLLTSGREGEQFF.